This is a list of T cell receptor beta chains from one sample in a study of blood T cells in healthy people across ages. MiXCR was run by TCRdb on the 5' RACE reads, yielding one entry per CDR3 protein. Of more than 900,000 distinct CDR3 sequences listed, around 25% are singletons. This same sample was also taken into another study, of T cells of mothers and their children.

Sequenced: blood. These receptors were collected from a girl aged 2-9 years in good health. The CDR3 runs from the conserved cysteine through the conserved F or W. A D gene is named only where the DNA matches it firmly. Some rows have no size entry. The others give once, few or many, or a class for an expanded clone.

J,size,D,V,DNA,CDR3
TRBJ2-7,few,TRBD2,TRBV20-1,TGTAGTGCTCCGGGGGGGACCTACGAGCAGTACTTC,CSAPGGTYEQYF
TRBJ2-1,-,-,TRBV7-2,TGTGCCAGCAGCCTCGGACTAAAAATCGTCAACAATGAGCAGTTCTTC,CASSLGLKIVNNEQFF
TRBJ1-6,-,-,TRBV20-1,TGCAGTGCAAAGGTATTCGGCGAATCACCCCTCCACTTT,CSAKVFGESPLHF
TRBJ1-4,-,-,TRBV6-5,TGTGCCAGCTCCCGTTACGACTCACGAAATGAAAAACTGTTTTTT,CASSRYDSRNEKLFF
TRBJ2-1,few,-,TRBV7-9,TGTGCCAGCAGCTTACCCGAGAAACACGAGAATGAGCAGTTCTTC,CASSLPEKHENEQFF
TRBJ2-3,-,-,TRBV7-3,TGTGCCAGCAGCTCCAACGGCGGCACAGATACGCAGTATTTT,CASSSNGGTDTQYF
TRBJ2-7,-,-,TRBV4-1,TGCGCCAGCAGCCAAGATCAGACAGCCTTCTACGAGCAGTACTTC,CASSQDQTAFYEQYF
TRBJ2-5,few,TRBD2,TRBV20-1,TGCAGTGCTAGTTCCGGACTAGCGGGGGAGACCCAGTACTTC,CSASSGLAGETQYF
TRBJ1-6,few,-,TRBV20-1,TGCAGTGCTAGGGAACAGGTCGCCTATAATTCACCCCTCCACTTT,CSAREQVAYNSPLHF
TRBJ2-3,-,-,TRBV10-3,TGTGCCACAGGGTTAGATGCGCAGTATTTT,CATGLDAQYF
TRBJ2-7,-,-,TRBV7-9,TGTGCCAGCAGCTTAGTCGGCAGGGGCGGAGGCGAGCAGTACTTC,CASSLVGRGGGEQYF
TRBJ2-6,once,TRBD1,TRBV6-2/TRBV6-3,TGTGCCAGCAGTTTCCGGACAGGCAGCTCTGGGGCCAACGTCCTGACTTTC,CASSFRTGSSGANVLTF
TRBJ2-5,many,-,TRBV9,TGTGCCAGCTCGGACATCCAAGAGACCCAGTACTTC,CASSDIQETQYF